The 25 T cell receptor beta chains presented below share a single source sample, sequenced in a study of cytomegalovirus exposure and HLA in healthy donors. Vbeta (60) and Jbeta (13) primers were used in the PCR. Method: immunoSEQ multiplex PCR; TCRdb's copy keeps in-frame clones and lacks some. The repertoire consists of approximately 140,000 clones, with around 78% occurring once and the leading ten covering roughly 1.9%. Sequenced input: PBMCs. The receptors originated from a woman aged 45-60 years in good health and CMV-seronegative.

The table lists this clone with a few counts. This rearrangement joins TRBV28 to TRBJ2-3; 8 bases are shared with TRBD2. Germline CDR1 is MDHEN and CDR2 is SYDVKM. The CDR3 runs to 15 residues. Germline trimming cut 5 bases from V and 0 bases from J; bases unmatched to any gene: 4. For the CDR3, the DNA is TGTGCCAGCAGTCTAGCGGGTTCTAGCACAGATACGCAGTATTTT. Protein sequence: CASSLAGSSTDTQYF.

J is TRBJ2-1 and V is TRBV29-1, with D perhaps TRBD1 (5 bases). The CDR3 runs to 10 residues. The germline V and J ends were trimmed by 7 bases and 4 bases, with 5 bases remaining between them. Germline values: CDR1 SQVTM, CDR2 ANQGSEA. The CDR3 region is CSGQYNEQFF. CDR3 bases: TGCAGCGGACAGTACAATGAGCAGTTCTTC.

This CDR3 reads CASSGGQGRAEAFF. Here the CDR3 DNA reads TGTGCCAGCAGCGGAGGACAGGGGAGGGCTGAAGCTTTCTTT. V gene TRBV28 combines with J gene TRBJ1-1; TRBD1 matches 9 bases. CDR1 MDHEN and CDR2 SYDVKM come from the germline V gene. With V trimmed by 6 bases and J by 6 bases, 8 bases remained unmatched. CDR3 length equals 14 residues.

The V gene is TRBV5-4, the J gene TRBJ2-7; possibly TRBD2 for D (6 bases). The CDR3 runs to 14 residues. V was clipped by 3 bases and J by 2 bases, with 12 bases between them. Germline CDR1 SGHNT, CDR2 YYREEE (reference sequence). CDR3 in DNA: TGTGCCAGCAGCTCCGGGACTCTCCCCTACGAGCAGTACTTC. It translates to CASSSGTLPYEQYF.

This rearrangement joins TRBV27 to TRBJ2-3; no reliable D call. Germline CDR1 is MNHEY and CDR2 is SMNVEV (reference sequence). The CDR3 is 16 residues long. Trimming removed 6 bases from V and 0 bases from J, with 16 bases in between. CDR3 in amino acids: CASSPHRTPSTDTQYF. CDR3 in DNA: TGTGCCAGCAGCCCCCACAGAACCCCTAGCACAGATACGCAGTATTTT.

V and J are TRBV5-1 and TRBJ2-5; 13 nucleotides match TRBD2. CDR3 size: 16 residues. Germline CDR1 is SGHRS and CDR2 is YFSETQ. The V and J ends lost 4 bases and 2 bases, in that order; junction bases with no gene match: 5. For the CDR3, the DNA is TGCGCCAGCAGCCCGGGACTAGCGGGATGGCAAGAGACCCAGTACTTC. It is translated as CASSPGLAGWQETQYF.

V usage is TRBV2 and J usage is TRBJ2-3; D is unresolved. The CDR3 covers 15 residues. The ends were cut back, 7 bases at V and 5 bases at J, with 19 bases in the middle. Germline CDR1 is SNHLY and CDR2 is FYNNEI. Here the CDR3 reads CASTVGHSPGDTQYF. The CDR3 coding sequence is TGTGCCAGCACCGTGGGCCATTCCCCCGGAGATACGCAGTATTTT.

The gene calls are TRBV7-9 and TRBJ1-2, with 11 bases identical to TRBD1. Germline V gene lookup returns CDR1 SEHNR and CDR2 FQNEAQ (reference sequence). J lost 8 bases, V lost 1 base, and 9 bases had no gene match. The CDR3 is 16 residues long. CDR3 nucleotides: TGTGCCAGCAGCTTAGGTCGGACAGGGGGCAAGGGCGGCTACACCTTC. It encodes CASSLGRTGGKGGYTF.

This chain links TRBV5-1 with TRBJ2-5, with 11 positions matching TRBD2. The germline gives CDR1 SGHRS, CDR2 YFSETQ. V was clipped by 4 bases and J by 5 bases; unmatched bases: 13. The CDR3 spans 17 residues. DNA of the CDR3: TGCGCCAGCAGCCCGCCCTCTAGCGGGAGGCCGTGGGAGACCCAGTACTTC. Amino acid sequence: CASSPPSSGRPWETQYF.

V and J are TRBV4-3 and TRBJ2-5, with D possibly matching TRBD2 (6 bases). The end of the DNA is better explained by TRBJ2-7, so the J call may be wrong. The CDR3 totals 16 residues. Germline V CDR1 and CDR2: LGHNA, YSLEER. The DNA for the CDR3 is TGCGCCAGCAGCCAAGATCTAGCCAGGGAGGTAGGCGAGCAGTACTTC. It translates to CASSQDLAREVGEQYF.

This chain joins TRBV21-1 and TRBJ2-3; the D segment call TRBD2 is taken from the table without a DNA check. TRBV21-1 corresponds to a pseudogene. This CDR3 contains 16 residues. CDR3 in DNA: TGTGCCAGCAACCCCGGGACTAGCGGGAGTTGGGATACGCAGTATTTT. Translated: CASNPGTSGSWDTQYF.

For the CDR3, the DNA is TGTGCCAGCAGCATGACTAGCAATGAGCAGTTCTTC. Translated: CASSMTSNEQFF. V gene TRBV7-9 combines with J gene TRBJ2-1; possible D gene TRBD2, 6 bases. Trimming took off 5 bases at V and 6 bases at J, with 8 bases between the two ends. Germline CDR1 SEHNR, CDR2 FQNEAQ (reference sequence). The CDR3 is 12 residues long.

V is TRBV28 and J is TRBJ1-2; 8 bases align to TRBD1. The ends lost 6 bases at V and 4 bases at J; junction bases unmatched: 7. This CDR3 has 14 residues. Germline loops: CDR1 MDHEN, CDR2 SYDVKM. The DNA of the CDR3 is TGTGCCAGCAGAAGGGGACAGGAGCTCTATGGCTACACCTTC. Translation: CASRRGQELYGYTF.

This sequence joins TRBV6-5 and TRBJ2-7, with D possibly TRBD1 on 6 matching bases. The germline CDR1 and CDR2 sequences are MNHEY and SVGAGI. There are 12 residues in the CDR3. Trimming stripped 6 bases from V and 5 bases from J, with 11 bases between. Here the CDR3 reads CASSRSGDEQYF. CDR3 nucleotide sequence: TGTGCCAGCAGCCGCTCAGGGGACGAGCAGTACTTC.

The gene calls are TRBV9 and TRBJ1-2, with 7 bases lining up with TRBD1. Germline V CDR1 and CDR2: SGDLS, YYNGEE. V was pared by 4 bases and J by 2 bases, with 5 bases of the junction left unmatched. The CDR3 runs to 14 residues. This CDR3 reads CASSIGTENYGYTF. The CDR3 DNA reads TGTGCCAGCAGCATAGGGACAGAGAACTATGGCTACACCTTC.

As for this clone: A read error may account for a junction end that differs from germline. The gene calls are TRBV5-8 and TRBJ2-4; a weak D match, TRBD1 (6 bases). The germline CDR1 and CDR2 sequences are SGHTS and YDEGEE. This CDR3 is 14 amino acids long. The chain's CDR3 is CASSLPRMEYRAHF. The DNA of the CDR3 is TGTGCCAGCAGCCTCCCGAGGATGGAGTACAGGGCGCACTTC.

The chain joins TRBV7-9 to TRBJ1-5; D is undetermined. Trimming shortened V by 1 base and J by 6 bases, and 7 bases separated the two germline ends. The germline gives CDR1 SEHNR, CDR2 FQNEAQ (reference sequence). The CDR3 has 13 residues. The CDR3 is CASSLGGSQPQHF. For the CDR3, the DNA is TGTGCCAGCAGCTTAGGCGGTAGTCAGCCCCAGCATTTT.

V is TRBV5-1 and J is TRBJ2-7; 7 nucleotides align to TRBD1. This CDR3 is 15 amino acids long. The germline V gene encodes CDR1 SGHRS and CDR2 YFSETQ. V lost 4 bases, J lost 3 bases, and 10 bases stayed unmatched. CDR3 coding DNA: TGCGCCAGCAGCCAGCAGGGACAGCCGTTCTACGAGCAGTACGTC. Encoded protein: CASSQQGQPFYEQYV.

J is TRBJ2-7 and V is TRBV5-1; maybe TRBD2 (6 bases). This CDR3 comprises 14 residues. V dropped 2 bases and J dropped 2 bases, with 11 bases sitting between them. CDR1 SGHRS and CDR2 YFSETQ come from the germline V gene. The chain's CDR3 is CASSLGSGTYEQYF. CDR3 coding DNA: TGCGCCAGCAGCTTAGGTAGCGGTACCTACGAGCAGTACTTC.

The genes are TRBV9 and TRBJ1-2; 10 bases agree with TRBD1. This CDR3 is 14 amino acids long. Germline CDR1 reads SGDLS; CDR2 reads YYNGEE. Unmatched junction bases numbered 4, after V lost 4 bases and J lost 4 bases. In DNA, the CDR3 is TGTGCCAGCAGCACCCGACAGGGGGCCTATGGCTACACCTTC. Amino acid sequence: CASSTRQGAYGYTF.

This chain links TRBV7-9 with TRBJ2-7; 9 bases match TRBD2. The CDR3 extends over 16 amino acids. The germline V gene encodes CDR1 SEHNR and CDR2 FQNEAQ (reference sequence). J was trimmed by 6 bases and V by 0 bases; bases with no gene match: 9. In nucleotides, the CDR3 is TGTGCCAGCAGCTTAGCTCTAGCGGGGCCCGGGAGCGAGCAGTACTTC. This encodes CASSLALAGPGSEQYF.

The chain couples TRBV2 to TRBJ1-2; possible D gene TRBD1, 6 bases. CDR3 length equals 16 residues. Germline-derived CDR1 and CDR2 are SNHLY and FYNNEI. Trimming cost V 0 bases and J 2 bases, with 13 bases left between them. DNA for the CDR3: TGTGCCAGCAGTGAAGCCCGGACAGTAAAGAACTATGGCTACACCTTC. Protein product: CASSEARTVKNYGYTF.

This clone was detected once. This chain links TRBV30 with TRBJ2-4; D gene unclear. This CDR3 has 13 residues. CDR1 is GTSNPN, CDR2 SVGIG, per germline (reference sequence). Trimming cost V 4 bases and J 0 bases, with 7 bases left between them. The CDR3 DNA sequence: TGTGCCTGGAATCCTCTAGCCAAAAACATTCAGTACTTC. This encodes CAWNPLAKNIQYF. The full variable domain, with the rest looked up from reference TRBV30 and TRBJ2-4, is SQTIHQWPATLVQPVGSPLSLECTVEGTSNPNLYWYRQAAGRGLQLLFYSVGIGQISSEVPQNLSASRPQDRQFILSSKKLLLSDSGFYLCAWNPLAKNIQYFGAGTRLSVL.

The chain has TRBV7-9 and TRBJ2-1, with 9 bases matching TRBD2. This CDR3 contains 14 residues. V trimming: 1 base; J trimming: 6 bases; junction bases outside the gene matches: 1. In germline, CDR1 is SEHNR, CDR2 FQNEAQ (reference sequence). CDR3 loop: CASSLGGRGNEQFF. The CDR3 DNA reads as TGTGCCAGCAGCTTAGGCGGGAGGGGCAATGAGCAGTTCTTC.

The chain couples TRBV6-5 to TRBJ2-7; 7 positions match TRBD2. V lost 11 bases to trimming and J lost 6 bases; unmatched junction nucleotides: 13. Germline V CDR1 and CDR2: MNHEY, SVGAGI. This CDR3 has 13 amino acids. CDR3 in DNA: TGTGCCGCGGGGGACGAAGGGATGTTCGAGCAGTACTTC. This translates into CAAGDEGMFEQYF.